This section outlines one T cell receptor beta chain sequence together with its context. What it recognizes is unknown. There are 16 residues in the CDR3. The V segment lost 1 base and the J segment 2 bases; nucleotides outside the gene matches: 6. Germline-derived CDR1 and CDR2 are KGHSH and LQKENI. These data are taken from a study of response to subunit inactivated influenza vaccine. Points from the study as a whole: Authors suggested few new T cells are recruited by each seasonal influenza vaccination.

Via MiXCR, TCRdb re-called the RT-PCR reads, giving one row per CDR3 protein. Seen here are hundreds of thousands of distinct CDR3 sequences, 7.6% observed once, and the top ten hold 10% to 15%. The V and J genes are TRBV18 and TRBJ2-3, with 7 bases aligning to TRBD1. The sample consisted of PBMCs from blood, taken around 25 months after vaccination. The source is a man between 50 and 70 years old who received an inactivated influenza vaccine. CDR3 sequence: CASSPLTGSDTDTQYF. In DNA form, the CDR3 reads TGTGCCAGCTCACCACTGACAGGGTCGGACACAGATACGCAGTATTTT.